This T cell receptor (beta chain) was captured by sequencing in a study of T cell changes during pregnancy in multiple sclerosis. The germline V gene has CDR1 ENHRY and CDR2 SYGVKD. Trimming at V came to 3 bases and at J to 7 bases, leaving 7 bases not matched to a gene. The CDR3 consists of 16 residues. Method: immunoSEQ multiplex PCR; TCRdb's copy keeps in-frame clones and lacks some. The sample holds tens of thousands of clones; about nine tenths are singletons and the top ten take 2.2%. The clonotype comes from a female donor in good health, enrolled as a control in a pregnancy study. The specimen was peripheral blood, collected in the third trimester of pregnancy. The rearrangement uses TRBV10-3 and TRBJ2-1, with 12 bases that match TRBD2. The CDR3 nucleotides are TGTGCCATCAGTGAAAGTCTAGCGGGGGGGCTAAATGAGCAGTTCTTC. Amino acids: CAISESLAGGLNEQFF.